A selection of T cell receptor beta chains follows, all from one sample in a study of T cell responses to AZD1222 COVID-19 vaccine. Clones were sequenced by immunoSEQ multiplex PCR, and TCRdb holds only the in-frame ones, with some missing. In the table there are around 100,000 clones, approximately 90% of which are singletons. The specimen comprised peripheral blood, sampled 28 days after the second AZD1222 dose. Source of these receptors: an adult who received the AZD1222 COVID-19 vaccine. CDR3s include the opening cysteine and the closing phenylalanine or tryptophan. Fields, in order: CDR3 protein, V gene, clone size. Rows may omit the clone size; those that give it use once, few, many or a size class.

CDR3: CATSRGTVYGYTF
V: TRBV15
size: -

CDR3: CSVETNAPYEQYF
V: TRBV29-1
size: -

CDR3: CASSRRRAGELFF
V: TRBV6-5
size: -

CDR3: CASSLGPGSYEQYF
V: TRBV13
size: -

CDR3: CASSLRARNTEAFF
V: TRBV28
size: -

CDR3: CASSLALSSREQYF
V: TRBV7-9
size: -

CDR3: CASIPGQSDYGYTF
V: TRBV6-6
size: -

CDR3: CASSAYTEAFF
V: TRBV11-2
size: -

CDR3: CASSLVMGAGANVLTF
V: TRBV7-2
size: -

CDR3: CASSYSYGSLYGYTF
V: TRBV6-5
size: -

CDR3: CASSLGRENQETQYF
V: TRBV28
size: -

CDR3: CASSLGRNQPQHF
V: TRBV27
size: -

CDR3: CASSLGGSGNTIYF
V: TRBV5-8
size: -

CDR3: CASSLEGSITQYF
V: TRBV5-8
size: -

CDR3: CASSQGPGWNSPLHF
V: TRBV4-1
size: -

CDR3: CASSLGQEHDEAFF
V: TRBV5-1
size: -

CDR3: CASSIDKRGEQFF
V: TRBV19
size: -

CDR3: CAWSVGTGGNYGYTF
V: TRBV30
size: -

CDR3: CASSPEQGRTEAFF
V: TRBV6-5
size: few

CDR3: CASRRGNQPQHF
V: TRBV27
size: -

CDR3: CASSLVSGAQNTEAFF
V: TRBV5-1
size: -

CDR3: CASSQKPGQIYGYTF
V: TRBV5-5
size: once

CDR3: CASSEPRGVRQSYNEQFF
V: TRBV10-1
size: -

CDR3: CASSSIGQGYYEQYF
V: TRBV28
size: -

CDR3: CASSLSPTSSYEQYF
V: TRBV27
size: -

CDR3: CASSLEVARETQYF
V: TRBV11-1
size: -

CDR3: CASSEGFRAGGQFF
V: TRBV6-1
size: -

CDR3: CASSLADGAMGYTF
V: TRBV7-9
size: -

CDR3: CAWSVESRNQPQHF
V: TRBV30
size: -

CDR3: CASSSPQGIRSYNEQFF
V: TRBV27
size: -

CDR3: CASSILRGQRTDTQYF
V: TRBV5-5
size: -

CDR3: CASSLSVSGELFF
V: TRBV7-9
size: -

CDR3: CASIPDRGLSYEQYF
V: TRBV5-4
size: -

CDR3: CASRAKNTGELFF
V: TRBV3-1/TRBV3-2
size: -

CDR3: CASSVAPSGSGYEQFF
V: TRBV9
size: -

CDR3: CAWKGDAPGYTF
V: TRBV30
size: few

CDR3: CAWNTVGEQYF
V: TRBV30
size: -

CDR3: CASSQTLAGGYEQYF
V: TRBV4-2
size: -

CDR3: CASSVGGSGDYGYTF
V: TRBV11-2
size: -

CDR3: CASSGNRDQPQHF
V: TRBV7-2
size: -

CDR3: CASSLRSSGTGNTIYF
V: TRBV5-1
size: -

CDR3: CASSYSGGEQFF
V: TRBV6-2/TRBV6-3
size: -

CDR3: CASSQVRGGLDTQYF
V: TRBV4-2
size: -

CDR3: CASSQDPGVNSPLHF
V: TRBV14
size: -

CDR3: CASSELRVREQFF
V: TRBV2
size: -